This TCR beta chain was found in a study of T-cell memory formation after mild COVID-19. Study-wide background: In these data, TCR clusters were largely donor specific. Regarding the study as a whole: Some clones that responded were present in memory (sampled pre-infection), which suggests cross-reactive memory joined. A second wave expanding day 15 to 37 was CD4+-biased; contracting clones were balanced. Chiefly within CM and EM were the contracting CD4+ clones; CD8+ ones were within EMRA.

TCRdb reprocessed the 5' RACE reads with MiXCR, giving one entry per CDR3 protein. The sample shows a few hundred thousand distinct CDR3 sequences, around an eighth of them seen only once. The sample holds a few counts of this clonotype. Its antigen is currently unknown. V was clipped by 2 bases and J by 4 bases, with 12 bases between them. The CDR3 length is 15 residues. The sample comprised PBMCs or a T cell subset sorted from them (not recorded which). This TCR came from a man younger than 35 who had mild COVID-19 (a few samples of this study predate the infection). Cell type and time point are not known. This chain uses TRBV12-3 or TRBV12-4 with TRBJ1-5, with D unclear. CDR3 region: CASSLWAGSNQPQHF. In DNA, the CDR3 is TGTGCCAGCAGTTTATGGGCAGGTAGTAATCAGCCCCAGCATTTT.